The source of this T cell receptor beta chain is a study of blood T cell repertoires in COVID-19. CDR1 is MNHEY and CDR2 is SVGAGI in the germline V gene. The CDR3 spans 14 residues. Trimming took off 7 bases at V and 0 bases at J, with 12 bases between the two ends. Only in-frame clones appear in the TCRdb table, and some are missing; sequencing was by immunoSEQ multiplex PCR. There are around 160,000 clones in the sample; around 80% occur only once, and roughly 13% lies in the top ten. This clonotype was sampled from a woman in her fifties or sixties who had recovered from COVID-19. This chain connects TRBV6-5 to TRBJ1-1; a possible D gene is TRBD1 (6 bases). The sequenced sample consisted of PBMCs or T cells enriched from blood (not recorded which). In DNA form, the CDR3 reads TGTGCCAGCATCCTGACAGGCATGAACACTGAAGCTTTCTTT. Amino acid sequence: CASILTGMNTEAFF.